Sequencing of this T cell receptor beta chain was carried out in a study of T cell responses to AZD1222 COVID-19 vaccine. Overall study: Doses given second, at about 4 or about 12 weeks, were pooled.

From germline, CDR1 is SGHVS and CDR2 FQNEAQ. V was shortened by 8 bases and J by 1 base, with 11 bases between the two germline ends. The CDR3 consists of 13 residues. Measured with immunoSEQ multiplex PCR; TCRdb has only the in-frame clones, and not every one. The sample lists about 120,000 clones; about nine tenths were seen once. The sample was peripheral blood, taken on day 0 of AZD1222 vaccination. The gene calls are TRBV7-8 and TRBJ1-1, with D perhaps matching TRBD1 (5 bases). This sequence originates from an adult in good health. For the CDR3, the DNA is TGTGCCAGCGGGATTGACAGGAACACTGAAGCTTTCTTT. It is translated as CASGIDRNTEAFF.